The rows below give T cell receptor beta chains drawn from one sample of a study of CD8+ T cells in alopecia areata. Profiling relied on immunoSEQ multiplex PCR, and the TCRdb table lists in-frame clones only, not all of them. The table lists roughly 250,000 clones, about 68% of them singletons. The specimen comprised CD4+ T cells sorted from blood, sampled at week 0. These receptor sequences come from a human donor with alopecia areata. CDR3s include the opening cysteine and the closing phenylalanine or tryptophan. Fields, in order: D gene, V gene, clone size, J gene, CDR3 DNA, CDR3 protein. A D gene is named only where the DNA matches it firmly. Clone size is stated in some rows and not others, as once, few, many or a class when expanded.

>.|TRBV7-9|.|TRBJ1-1
TGTGCCAGCAGTCCGGGACACCAGAACACTGAAGCTTTCTTT
CASSPGHQNTEAFF
>.|TRBV9|.|TRBJ1-6
TGTGCCAGCAGCGTAGCTGGAGTTAGTTCACCCCTCCACTTT
CASSVAGVSSPLHF
>.|TRBV29-1|once|TRBJ1-4
TGCAGCGTTGCCGACACAGGAACTAATGAAAAACTGTTTTTT
CSVADTGTNEKLFF
>.|TRBV30|.|TRBJ2-2
TGTGCCTGGAAAAAGCCGGCCACCGGGGAGCTGTTTTTT
CAWKKPATGELFF
>TRBD1|TRBV4-3|few|TRBJ2-3
TGCGCCAGCAGCCTACAGGGGTTGGGGGATACGCAGTATTTT
CASSLQGLGDTQYF
>.|TRBV11-2|.|TRBJ2-6
TGTGCCAGCAGCTTAGTGAGAGGGGTCGGGGCCAACGTCCTGACTTTC
CASSLVRGVGANVLTF
>.|TRBV5-1|.|TRBJ1-6
TGCGCCAGCAGCTTGAGAACAGGGTCTAATTCACCCCTCCACTTT
CASSLRTGSNSPLHF
>.|TRBV29-1|.|TRBJ1-2
TGCAGCGTCCTTGCGGGACGCACTAACTATGGCTACACCTTC
CSVLAGRTNYGYTF
>.|TRBV4-1|.|TRBJ1-4
TGCGCCAGCAGCTCGCCAGGGAGGAGAGAAAAACTGTTTTTT
CASSSPGRREKLFF
>TRBD1|TRBV10-3|many|TRBJ2-2
TGTGCCATCAGTGAAGGACAGGGGATCGAGAACACCGGGGAGCTGTTTTTT
CAISEGQGIENTGELFF
>.|TRBV25-1|.|TRBJ1-2
TGTGCCAGCAGCGAGTCCGCTCGGGTCAGGGATGGCTACACCTTC
CASSESARVRDGYTF
>.|TRBV27|.|TRBJ2-1
TGTGCCAGCAGCCCAGCTCACAAAAGGAATGAGCAGTTCTTC
CASSPAHKRNEQFF
>.|TRBV6-5|.|TRBJ2-5
TGTGCCAGCAGTTACTCGTTCCGGGAAGAGACCCAGTACTTC
CASSYSFREETQYF
>.|TRBV29-1|.|TRBJ2-7
TGCAGCGTTGAAGGGGCATCTTTGCCCTACGAGCAGTACTTC
CSVEGASLPYEQYF
>.|TRBV7-9|once|TRBJ1-2
TGTGCCAGCAGCTTAGGTAGTGGAGAGGGTCATGGCTACACCTTC
CASSLGSGEGHGYTF
>TRBD1|TRBV5-1|few|TRBJ2-7
TGCGCCAGCAGGCAGGGGGCCTACGAGCAGTACTTC
CASRQGAYEQYF
>.|TRBV7-9|.|TRBJ1-1
TGTGCCAGCAGCTTCTTTGGGAATGAAGCTTTCTTT
CASSFFGNEAFF
>TRBD1|TRBV27|.|TRBJ1-6
TGTGCCAGCAGTCCAGACAGGGGCGTCCTCCTCTTT
CASSPDRGVLLF
>TRBD1|TRBV10-3|.|TRBJ1-1
TGTGCCACCAGGACAGGGGGAGGCACTGAAGCTTTCTTT
CATRTGGGTEAFF
>.|TRBV27|.|TRBJ1-6
TGTGCCAGCAGGGACGAACAGACCTATAATTCACCCCTCCACTTT
CASRDEQTYNSPLHF
>TRBD2|TRBV30|.|TRBJ2-6
TGTGCCTGGAGTGTAGCGGGGCCGATTGGAGTCCTGACTTTC
CAWSVAGPIGVLTF
>.|TRBV30|.|TRBJ1-5
TGTGCCTGGAGTACCCGGCCGAATCAGCCCCAGCATTTT
CAWSTRPNQPQHF
>TRBD1|TRBV6-6|.|TRBJ2-7
TGTGCCAGCAGCATTAGCCGGGACAGGGCTTCTCGCGAGCAGTACTTC
CASSISRDRASREQYF
>.|TRBV14|.|TRBJ1-2
TGTGCCAGCAGCTCCGGGGGGCGCGGTGGCTACACCTTC
CASSSGGRGGYTF
>.|TRBV29-1|.|TRBJ1-4
TGCAGCGTAGCCTTCGGCAATGAAAAACTGTTTTTT
CSVAFGNEKLFF
>TRBD1|TRBV29-1|few|TRBJ1-2
TGCAGCGTTGACCGGACAGGGGGTGGTGGCTACACCTTC
CSVDRTGGGGYTF
>.|TRBV30|.|TRBJ2-7
TGTGCCTGGAGTGTAAATCTGAAGCGATACGAGCAGTACTTC
CAWSVNLKRYEQYF
>.|TRBV30|.|TRBJ1-1
TGTGCCTGGGCACAGGGACAGAACACTGAAGCTTTCTTT
CAWAQGQNTEAFF
>.|TRBV7-3|once|TRBJ2-3
TGTGCCAGCAGCTTTGCCCCCACAGATACGCAGTATTTT
CASSFAPTDTQYF
>TRBD1|TRBV27|few|TRBJ2-5
TGTGCCAGCAGTAAGGGACAGGGGCCCCGGACCCAGTACTTC
CASSKGQGPRTQYF
>.|TRBV5-6|.|TRBJ2-5
TGTGCCAGCAGCTTGGACGCTCAAGAGACCCAGTACTTC
CASSLDAQETQYF
>.|TRBV29-1|.|TRBJ2-2
TGCAGCGCCGCGGTTGTTCCCGGGGAGCTGTTTTTT
CSAAVVPGELFF
>.|TRBV2|few|TRBJ2-5
TGTGCCAGCAGTGAATTCCTACTAGGTTTGGAGACCCAGTACTTC
CASSEFLLGLETQYF
>.|TRBV29-1|.|TRBJ1-1
TGCAGCGGGGGGACACACGAAGCTTTCTTT
CSGGTHEAFF
>.|TRBV18|.|TRBJ1-1
TGTGCCAGCTCGTCTTCCAAGATAAACACTGAAGCTTTCTTT
CASSSSKINTEAFF
>.|TRBV29-1|.|TRBJ1-2
TGCAGCGTTGAAAAACCCGCAGTAACCTATGGCTACACCTTC
CSVEKPAVTYGYTF
>.|TRBV5-5|.|TRBJ1-1
TGTGCCAGCAGCCGATTTATAAACACTGAAGCTTTCTTT
CASSRFINTEAFF
>.|TRBV29-1|.|TRBJ2-3
TGCAGCGCCCCGACAGGAACAGATACGCAGTATTTT
CSAPTGTDTQYF
>.|TRBV25-1|.|TRBJ2-1
TGTGCCAGCACAAGGTCAGGGACCTACAATGAGCAGTTCTTC
CASTRSGTYNEQFF
>.|TRBV5-1|.|TRBJ1-1
TGCGCCAGCAGCTTGGATGGGGAGGGGACTGAAGCTTTCTTT
CASSLDGEGTEAFF
>.|TRBV2|.|TRBJ2-5
TGTGCCAGCAATCCACAGGGAACCCAAGAGACCCAGTACTTC
CASNPQGTQETQYF
>.|TRBV4-3|.|TRBJ1-3
TGCGCCAGCAGCCAAGACAGAAGCTCTGGAAACACCATATATTTT
CASSQDRSSGNTIYF
>.|TRBV29-1|.|TRBJ1-1
TGCAGCGTTGTTACGGTGAACACTGAAGCTTTCTTT
CSVVTVNTEAFF
>.|TRBV5-1|.|TRBJ1-1
TGCGCCAGCAGCTTGTACGGGGACACTGAAGCTTTCTTT
CASSLYGDTEAFF
>.|TRBV10-3|.|TRBJ1-1
TGTGCCATCAGCGGGACACCTATGAACACTGAAGCTTTCTTT
CAISGTPMNTEAFF
>.|TRBV29-1|few|TRBJ2-4
TGCAGCGTTGAAGTATTGGGGGTTCAGTACTTC
CSVEVLGVQYF
>TRBD1|TRBV5-1|once|TRBJ1-2
TGCGCCAGCAGCCCCGGGACAGCTAACTATGGCTACACCTTC
CASSPGTANYGYTF
>.|TRBV29-1|.|TRBJ2-2
TGCAGCGTTGAAGCCACCCGGGAAACCGGGGAGCTGTTTTTT
CSVEATRETGELFF
>TRBD1|TRBV6-6|.|TRBJ1-2
TGTGCCAGCAGTTCCGGGACAGCCCACAAAAATTGCACCTTC
CASSSGTAHKNCTF
>.|TRBV2|few|TRBJ1-5
TGTGCCAGCAGCGGAACAAGAAATCAGCCCCAGCATTTT
CASSGTRNQPQHF
>.|TRBV11-2|.|TRBJ1-2
TGTGCCAGCAGCTTAGAGAGCAGGGGAAACTATGGCTACACCTTC
CASSLESRGNYGYTF